This is a list of T cell receptor beta chains from one sample in a study of blood T cell repertoires in COVID-19. Using immunoSEQ multiplex PCR, the repertoire was profiled, and TCRdb retains in-frame clones only, with some absent. The table records approximately 170,000 clones, about 92% of them present only once. Material for sequencing was peripheral blood. The receptors shown here come from a man between 60 and 75 years old with active or convalescent COVID-19. The CDR3 runs from the conserved cysteine through the conserved F or W. The D gene is left open where the match is weak. Clone size is stated in some rows and not others, as once, few, many or a class when expanded.

TRBJ2-7,TRBD1,.,TRBV25-1,CASSESPGQRDSYEQYF,TGTGCCAGCAGTGAATCGCCGGGACAGCGAGACTCCTACGAGCAGTACTTC
TRBJ2-1,TRBD2,.,TRBV5-1,CASTKTSGRASYNEQFF,TGCGCCAGCACGAAGACTAGCGGGAGGGCTTCTTACAATGAGCAGTTCTTC
TRBJ2-7,.,.,TRBV12-3/TRBV12-4,CASSLPSYEQYF,TGTGCCAGCAGTTTACCTTCCTACGAGCAGTACTTC
TRBJ1-5,TRBD1,.,TRBV27,CASSLSLRVRTGTGARWPQHF,TGTGCCAGCAGTTTAAGCCTGAGGGTGAGGACCGGGACAGGGGCCCGGTGGCCCCAGCATTTT
TRBJ1-4,.,.,TRBV10-3,CAINGQVGEKLFF,TGTGCCATCAACGGCCAGGTCGGCGAAAAACTGTTTTTT
TRBJ1-5,.,.,TRBV5-8,CASSFQQGTRGNQPQHF,TGTGCCAGCAGCTTCCAACAGGGAACCCGGGGCAATCAGCCCCAGCATTTT
TRBJ2-7,.,.,TRBV11-2,CASSPGPEQYF,TGTGCCAGCAGCCCAGGGCCCGAGCAGTACTTC
TRBJ2-5,TRBD1,once,TRBV19,CASSIMTGGSQETQYF,TGTGCCAGTAGTATAATGACAGGGGGATCCCAAGAGACCCAGTACTTC
TRBJ1-1,TRBD1,.,TRBV5-1,CASYTSGTAEAFF,TGCGCCAGTTACACCTCCGGGACAGCTGAAGCTTTCTTT
TRBJ2-7,TRBD1,.,TRBV5-6,CASSFGRGPYEQYF,TGTGCCAGCAGCTTTGGTAGGGGGCCCTACGAGCAGTACTTC
TRBJ1-2,.,.,TRBV30,CAWSAWGGIYGYTF,TGTGCCTGGAGTGCTTGGGGGGGAATCTATGGCTACACCTTC
TRBJ1-5,.,.,TRBV7-2,CASSERTDQPQHF,TGTGCCAGCAGTGAGCGGACGGATCAGCCCCAGCATTTT
TRBJ1-5,.,.,TRBV20-1,CSASGGSGQPQHF,TGCAGTGCTAGTGGAGGGAGCGGTCAGCCCCAGCATTTT
TRBJ2-2,.,.,TRBV7-7,CASSLGGTTNTGELFF,TGTGCCAGCAGCTTAGGCGGCACCACGAACACCGGGGAGCTGTTTTTT
TRBJ1-3,TRBD1,.,TRBV7-6,CASSPEGAAKWDTIYF,TGTGCCAGCAGCCCCGAGGGGGCAGCTAAGTGGGACACCATATATTTT
TRBJ2-1,TRBD2,.,TRBV18,CASSPPGTSGRNEQFF,TGTGCCAGCTCACCACCCGGGACTAGCGGGAGGAATGAGCAGTTCTTC
TRBJ1-2,.,.,TRBV29-1,CSAAGQILGYGYTF,TGCAGCGCCGCAGGACAGATTTTGGGCTATGGCTACACCTTC
TRBJ2-7,TRBD1,.,TRBV20-1,CSASDRGYEQYF,TGCAGTGCTAGTGACAGGGGGTACGAGCAGTACTTC
TRBJ2-1,TRBD2,.,TRBV10-2,CASTGLAGGNEQFF,TGCGCCAGCACCGGACTAGCGGGAGGCAATGAGCAGTTCTTC
TRBJ2-3,TRBD2,once,TRBV3-1/TRBV3-2,CASSPTSGGAKYF,TGTGCCAGCAGCCCGACTAGCGGGGGGGCTAAGTATTTT
TRBJ1-2,.,.,TRBV7-2,CASSLSPGANYGYTF,TGTGCCAGCAGCTTATCGCCAGGGGCTAACTATGGCTACACCTTC
TRBJ1-1,TRBD1,.,TRBV5-1,CASSRGTGGETEAFF,TGCGCCAGCAGCCGAGGGACAGGGGGAGAAACTGAAGCTTTCTTT
TRBJ1-2,TRBD1,.,TRBV5-4,CASSKGQVSGGYTF,TGTGCCAGCAGCAAAGGACAGGTCTCTGGCGGCTACACCTTC
TRBJ1-2,.,.,TRBV12-3/TRBV12-4,CASSFGGSGYTF,TGTGCCAGCAGTTTTGGAGGAAGCGGCTACACCTTC
TRBJ1-2,TRBD1,.,TRBV7-9,CASSLAGGTETRGYTF,TGTGCCAGCAGCTTAGCTGGCGGGACAGAAACAAGAGGCTACACCTTC
TRBJ1-1,.,once,TRBV18,CASSPLQGNTEAFF,TGTGCCAGCTCCCCCTTACAGGGGAACACTGAAGCTTTCTTT
TRBJ1-1,TRBD1,.,TRBV10-3,CAISASGGGNTEAFF,TGTGCCATCAGTGCATCAGGGGGTGGGAACACTGAAGCTTTCTTT
TRBJ2-1,TRBD2,.,TRBV10-1,CASSPGLAGGVTFF,TGCGCCAGCAGTCCCGGACTAGCGGGGGGGGTTACGTTCTTC
TRBJ2-1,.,.,TRBV10-3,CAISESKVGANNEQFF,TGTGCCATCAGTGAGTCGAAAGTGGGGGCAAACAATGAGCAGTTCTTC
TRBJ2-7,.,.,TRBV6-5,CASSYSGGGWYEQYF,TGTGCCAGCAGTTACTCAGGAGGGGGCTGGTACGAGCAGTACTTC
TRBJ1-5,TRBD1,few,TRBV19,CASSLQGNQPQHF,TGTGCCAGTAGTTTACAGGGGAATCAGCCCCAGCATTTT
TRBJ1-1,.,.,TRBV7-9,CASRSDRLNTEAFF,TGTGCCAGCAGATCCGACAGACTGAACACTGAAGCTTTCTTT
TRBJ2-1,.,once,TRBV6-4,CASSEWDSAPYEQFF,TGTGCCAGCAGTGAGTGGGACTCGGCCCCCTATGAGCAGTTCTTC
TRBJ1-2,.,.,TRBV12-3/TRBV12-4,CASSLGHFDGYTF,TGTGCCAGCAGTTTAGGCCACTTTGATGGCTACACCTTC
TRBJ2-1,TRBD2,.,TRBV4-2,CASSQQASASGSYNEQFF,TGTGCCAGCAGCCAACAAGCCTCTGCTAGCGGCTCCTACAATGAGCAGTTCTTC
TRBJ2-5,.,.,TRBV7-7,CASSLGSGQETQYF,TGTGCCAGCAGCTTAGGTTCCGGCCAAGAGACCCAGTACTTC
TRBJ2-7,TRBD2,.,TRBV7-9,CASSPGLAEPYEQYF,TGTGCCAGCAGCCCCGGACTAGCGGAACCCTACGAGCAGTACTTC
TRBJ2-5,TRBD2,.,TRBV19,CASSIDTPGGRETQYF,TGTGCCAGTAGTATAGACACCCCGGGCGGGAGGGAGACCCAGTACTTC
TRBJ2-7,.,.,TRBV21-1,CASSKNGQDLMGEQYF,TGTGCCAGCAGCAAAAATGGACAGGACCTCATGGGCGAGCAGTACTTC
TRBJ2-7,.,.,TRBV18,CASSPQTGPNEQYF,TGTGCCAGCTCACCACAGACAGGTCCTAATGAGCAGTACTTC
TRBJ1-5,.,.,TRBV19,CASSQGWGNQPQHF,TGTGCCAGTAGCCAGGGATGGGGCAATCAGCCCCAGCATTTT
TRBJ1-1,.,.,TRBV29-1,CSAQLQEGREAFF,TGCAGCGCTCAACTCCAGGAGGGACGTGAAGCTTTCTTT
TRBJ2-2,TRBD1,.,TRBV29-1,CSADRGMNTGELFF,TGCAGCGCAGACAGGGGGATGAACACCGGGGAGCTGTTTTTT
TRBJ1-6,.,.,TRBV18,CASSPPSGQGLHSPLHF,TGTGCCAGCTCACCACCAAGTGGGCAGGGGTTGCATTCACCCCTCCACTTT
TRBJ2-1,.,.,TRBV15,CATSSLDLLGGNEQFF,TGTGCCACCAGCAGCCTAGACCTACTTGGCGGGAATGAGCAGTTCTTC
TRBJ1-1,TRBD1,.,TRBV7-9,CASSWGQGEGNEAFF,TGTGCCAGCAGCTGGGGACAGGGGGAAGGTAATGAAGCTTTCTTT
TRBJ1-1,.,few,TRBV3-1/TRBV3-2,CASSQVRTAAFF,TGTGCCAGCAGCCAAGTACGGACAGCCGCTTTCTTT
TRBJ1-1,TRBD1,.,TRBV2,CASNTGTALNTEAFF,TGTGCCAGCAACACCGGGACAGCTTTGAACACTGAAGCTTTCTTT
TRBJ1-2,.,.,TRBV2,CASRRTAQGGYTF,TGTGCCAGCAGGAGGACGGCGCAGGGTGGCTACACCTTC
TRBJ1-6,.,few,TRBV6-2/TRBV6-3,CASSLEAYNSPLHF,TGTGCCAGCAGTCTGGAGGCCTATAATTCACCCCTCCACTTT
TRBJ2-7,.,.,TRBV6-2/TRBV6-3,CASSYPLRDSYEQYF,TGTGCCAGCAGTTACCCCTTGCGGGACTCCTACGAGCAGTACTTC
TRBJ1-1,TRBD1,.,TRBV10-1,CASSESQGEPFF,TGCGCCAGCAGTGAGTCCCAGGGGGAGCCTTTCTTT
TRBJ2-1,.,.,TRBV21-1,CASTSTTSRVHNEQFF,TGTGCCAGCACCTCAACAACGTCCAGGGTACACAATGAGCAGTTCTTC
TRBJ2-2,TRBD2,few,TRBV9,CASSVSGRAFGTGELFF,TGTGCCAGCAGCGTAAGCGGGAGGGCCTTTGGGACCGGGGAGCTGTTTTTT
TRBJ1-6,.,.,TRBV28,CASSFGQSPLHF,TGTGCCAGCAGTTTTGGTCAGTCACCCCTCCACTTT
TRBJ2-3,.,.,TRBV10-3,CATAATSTDTQYF,TGTGCCACAGCGGCTACTAGCACAGATACGCAGTATTTT
TRBJ1-2,TRBD1,.,TRBV30,CAWSVLGQVFYGYTF,TGTGCCTGGAGTGTACTGGGACAGGTGTTCTATGGCTACACCTTC